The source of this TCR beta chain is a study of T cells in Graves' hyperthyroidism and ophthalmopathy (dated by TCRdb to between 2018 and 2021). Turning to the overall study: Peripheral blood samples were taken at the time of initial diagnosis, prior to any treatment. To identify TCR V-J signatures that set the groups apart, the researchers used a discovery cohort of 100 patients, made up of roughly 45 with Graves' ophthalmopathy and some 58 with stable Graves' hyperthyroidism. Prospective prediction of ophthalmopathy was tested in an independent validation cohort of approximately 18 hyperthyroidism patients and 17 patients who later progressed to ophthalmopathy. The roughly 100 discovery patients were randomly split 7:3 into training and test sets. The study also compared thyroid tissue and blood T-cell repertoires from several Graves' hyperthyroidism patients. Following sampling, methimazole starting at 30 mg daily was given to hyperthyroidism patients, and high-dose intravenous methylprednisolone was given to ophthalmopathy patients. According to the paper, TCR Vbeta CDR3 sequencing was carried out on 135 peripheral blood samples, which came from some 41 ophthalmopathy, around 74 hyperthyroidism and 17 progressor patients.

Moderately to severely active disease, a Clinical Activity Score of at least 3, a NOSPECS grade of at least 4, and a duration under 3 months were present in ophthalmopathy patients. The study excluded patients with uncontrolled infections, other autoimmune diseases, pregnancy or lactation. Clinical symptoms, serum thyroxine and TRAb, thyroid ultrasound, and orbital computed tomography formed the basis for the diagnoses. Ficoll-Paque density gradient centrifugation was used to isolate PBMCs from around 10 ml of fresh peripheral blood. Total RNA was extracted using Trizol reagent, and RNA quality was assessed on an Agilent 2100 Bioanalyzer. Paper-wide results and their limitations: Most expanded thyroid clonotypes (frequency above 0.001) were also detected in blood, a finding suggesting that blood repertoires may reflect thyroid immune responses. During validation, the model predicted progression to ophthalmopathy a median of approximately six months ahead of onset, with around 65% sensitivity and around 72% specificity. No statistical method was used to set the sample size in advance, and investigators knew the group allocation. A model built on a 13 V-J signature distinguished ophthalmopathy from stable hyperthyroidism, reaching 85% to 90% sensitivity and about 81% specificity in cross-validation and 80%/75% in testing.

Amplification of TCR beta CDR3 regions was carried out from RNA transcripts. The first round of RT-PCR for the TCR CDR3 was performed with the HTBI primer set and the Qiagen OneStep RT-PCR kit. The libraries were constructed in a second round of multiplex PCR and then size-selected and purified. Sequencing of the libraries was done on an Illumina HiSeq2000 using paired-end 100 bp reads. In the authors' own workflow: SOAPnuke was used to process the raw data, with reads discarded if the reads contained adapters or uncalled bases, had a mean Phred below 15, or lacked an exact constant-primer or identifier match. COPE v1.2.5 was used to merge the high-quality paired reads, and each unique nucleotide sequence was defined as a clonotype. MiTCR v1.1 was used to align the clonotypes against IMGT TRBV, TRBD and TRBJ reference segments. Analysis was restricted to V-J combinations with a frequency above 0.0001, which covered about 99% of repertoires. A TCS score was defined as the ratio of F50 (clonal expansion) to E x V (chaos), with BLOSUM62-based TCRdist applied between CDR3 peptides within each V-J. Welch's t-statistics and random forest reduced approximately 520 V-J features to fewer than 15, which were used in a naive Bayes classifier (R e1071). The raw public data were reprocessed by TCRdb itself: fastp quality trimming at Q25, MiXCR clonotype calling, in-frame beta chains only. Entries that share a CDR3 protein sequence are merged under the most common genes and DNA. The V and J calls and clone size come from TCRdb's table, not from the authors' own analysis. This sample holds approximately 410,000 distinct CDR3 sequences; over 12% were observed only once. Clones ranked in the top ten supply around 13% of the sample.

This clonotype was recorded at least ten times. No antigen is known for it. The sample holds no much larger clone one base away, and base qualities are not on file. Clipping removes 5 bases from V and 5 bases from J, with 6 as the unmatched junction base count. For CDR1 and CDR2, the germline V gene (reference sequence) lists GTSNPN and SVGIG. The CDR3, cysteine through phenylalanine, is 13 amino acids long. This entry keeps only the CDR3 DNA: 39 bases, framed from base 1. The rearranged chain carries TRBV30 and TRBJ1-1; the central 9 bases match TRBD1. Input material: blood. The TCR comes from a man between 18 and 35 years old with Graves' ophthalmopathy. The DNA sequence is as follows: TGTGCCTGGTCCGGGACAGGGCGGACTGAAGCTTTCTTT. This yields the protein CAWSGTGRTEAFF. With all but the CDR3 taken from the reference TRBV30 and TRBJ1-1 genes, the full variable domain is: SQTIHQWPATLVQPVGSPLSLECTVEGTSNPNLYWYRQAAGRGLQLLFYSVGIGQISSEVPQNLSASRPQDRQFILSSKKLLLSDSGFYLCAWSGTGRTEAFFGQGTRLTVV.